Shown below are 27 T cell receptor beta chains from a single sample sequenced in a study of blood T cell repertoires in COVID-19. Method: immunoSEQ multiplex PCR; TCRdb's copy keeps in-frame clones and lacks some. The sample contains more than 150,000 clones, 80% to 90% of which appear only once. The sample was PBMCs or T cells enriched from blood (not recorded which). Receptors originate from a woman between 50 and 59 years old who had recovered from COVID-19.

The chain couples TRBV28 to TRBJ2-7, with 7 bases identical to TRBD1. Germline loops: CDR1 MDHEN, CDR2 SYDVKM. Losses at the gene ends were 5 bases for V and 4 bases for J; bases not matched to a gene: 14. The CDR3 is 16 amino acids. CDR3 in DNA: TGTGCCAGCAGTCCCCGGACAGGCGGGTTAAAATACGAGCAGTACTTC. Translated: CASSPRTGGLKYEQYF. Variable domain in full (rest from reference TRBV28 and TRBJ2-7): DVKVTQSSRYLVKRTGEKVFLECVQDMDHENMFWYRQDPGLGLRLIYFSYDVKMKEKGDIPEGYSVSREKKERFSLILESASTNQTSMYLCASSPRTGGLKYEQYFGPGTRLTVT.

The V call is TRBV14, the J call TRBJ1-2, with a possible D match to TRBD1 (5 bases). Trimming removed 1 base at V and 2 bases at J, with 8 bases between. The germline CDR1 and CDR2 sequences are SGHDN and FVKESK. There are 14 residues in the CDR3. This CDR3 reads CASSQARANYGYTF. The CDR3 region has the DNA TGTGCCAGCAGCCAAGCCAGGGCAAACTATGGCTACACCTTC.

The chain links TRBV9 to TRBJ1-6, with D perhaps matching TRBD1 (6 bases). The germline V gene has CDR1 SGDLS and CDR2 YYNGEE. CDR3 size: 14 residues. With 6 bases removed from V and 7 bases from J, the gap between germline ends came to 14 bases. The CDR3 DNA reads as TGTGCCAGCACCACCGGGACACCGAATTCACCCCTCCACTTT. It specifies CASTTGTPNSPLHF.

The CDR3 here is CSVGLDRLNTEAFF. DNA for the CDR3: TGCAGCGTGGGACTAGACAGGCTGAACACTGAAGCTTTCTTT. The chain employs TRBV29-1 and TRBJ1-1, with D possibly TRBD1 on 6 matching bases. The CDR3 is made up of 14 amino acids. V lost 6 bases, J lost 0 bases, and 14 bases lay in between. Per the germline V gene, CDR1 is SQVTM and CDR2 is ANQGSEA. Combining the CDR3 with reference TRBV29-1 and TRBJ1-1 gives the whole variable domain SAVISQKPSRDICQRGTSLTIQCQVDSQVTMMFWYRQQPGQSLTLIATANQGSEATYESGFVIDKFPISRPNLTFSTLTVSNMSPEDSSIYLCSVGLDRLNTEAFFGQGTRLTVV.

The V and J genes are TRBV19 and TRBJ1-2; D is perhaps TRBD1 (5 bases). V lost 7 bases and J 4 bases, leaving 16 bases between the germline ends. Germline loops: CDR1 LNHDA, CDR2 SQIVND (reference sequence). CDR3 size: 14 residues. Here the CDR3 reads CASTPTAWPYGYTF. CDR3 DNA: TGTGCCAGTACCCCGACAGCCTGGCCCTATGGCTACACCTTC.

The chain uses TRBV18 and TRBJ2-1; no firm D call. The CDR3 contains 12 residues. The V and J ends lost 2 bases and 5 bases respectively, with 4 bases between them. Germline V gene sequence: CDR1 KGHSH, CDR2 LQKENI. The chain's CDR3 is CASSPRDNEQFF. DNA of the CDR3: TGTGCCAGCTCACCAAGAGACAATGAGCAGTTCTTC.

The gene calls are TRBV20-1 and TRBJ1-2; 7 bases agree with TRBD1. Unmatched junction bases numbered 2, after V lost 8 bases and J lost 2 bases. There are 11 residues in the CDR3. The germline V gene encodes CDR1 DFQATT and CDR2 SNEGSKA (reference sequence). The CDR3 DNA reads as TGCAGTCAACAGGGGAACTATGGCTACACCTTC. It encodes CSQQGNYGYTF.

The V gene is TRBV2, the J gene TRBJ1-2; 7 bases match TRBD1. The V and J ends lost 1 base and 8 bases, in that order; junction bases with no gene match: 7. CDR1 is SNHLY, CDR2 FYNNEI, per germline. The CDR3 is made up of 14 amino acids. DNA of the CDR3: TGTGCCAGCAGTGAAGGTGGGACAGCCTTAGGCTACACCTTC. Residues: CASSEGGTALGYTF.

J is TRBJ1-1 and V is TRBV5-1; 9 bases agree with TRBD1. V lost 4 bases to trimming and J lost 4 bases; unmatched junction nucleotides: 11. The CDR3 runs to 16 residues. Germline CDR1 is SGHRS and CDR2 is YFSETQ. CDR3 protein: CASSLGGQGPTTEAFF. CDR3 nucleotide sequence: TGCGCCAGCAGCCTAGGGGGACAGGGCCCGACCACTGAAGCTTTCTTT.

The chain's CDR3 is CASSPLIWAGENQETQYF. The CDR3 DNA follows: TGTGCCAGCAGCCCCCTTATCTGGGCGGGGGAAAACCAAGAGACCCAGTACTTC. The chain uses TRBV7-9 and TRBJ2-5; 7 bases are shared with TRBD2. V lost 5 bases and J lost 0; bases outside the gene matches: 15. Per germline, CDR1 SEHNR and CDR2 FQNEAQ (reference sequence). CDR3 size: 18 residues. The full variable domain, rest sourced from reference TRBV7-9 and TRBJ2-5, is DTGVSQNPRHKITKRGQNVTFRCDPISEHNRLYWYRQTLGQGPEFLTYFQNEAQLEKSRLLSDRFSAERPKGSFSTLEIQRTEQGDSAMYLCASSPLIWAGENQETQYFGPGTRLLVL.

The genes are TRBV11-2 and TRBJ1-4, with D possibly being TRBD1 (5 bases). The CDR3 covers 17 residues. Germline values: CDR1 SGHAT, CDR2 FQNNGV. Trimming stripped 0 bases from V and 8 bases from J, with 19 bases between. For the CDR3, the DNA is TGTGCCAGCAGCTTAGACGGGAACGGCCTCGGGGGGGAAAAACTGTTTTTT. It is translated as CASSLDGNGLGGEKLFF. The full variable domain, with the rest looked up from reference TRBV11-2 and TRBJ1-4, is EAGVAQSPRYKIIEKRQSVAFWCNPISGHATLYWYQQILGQGPKLLIQFQNNGVVDDSQLPKDRFSAERLKGVDSTLKIQPAKLEDSAVYLCASSLDGNGLGGEKLFFGSGTQLSVL.

The CDR3 nucleotides read TGTGCCAGCTCACCACCGAGAGAGGGCGAGCAGTACTTC. Amino acid sequence: CASSPPREGEQYF. The chain links TRBV18 to TRBJ2-7; D is possibly TRBD2 (5 bases). The CDR3 sequence is 13 residues long. Germline CDR1 KGHSH, CDR2 LQKENI. Trimming stripped 0 bases from V and 6 bases from J, with 9 bases between. Looking up the rest from reference TRBV18 and TRBJ2-7 gives the full variable domain: NAGVMQNPRHLVRRRGQEARLRCSPMKGHSHVYWYRQLPEEGLKFMVYLQKENIIDESGMPKERFSAEFPKEGPSILRIQQVVRGDSAAYFCASSPPREGEQYFGPGTRLTVT.

The J gene is TRBJ2-7, the V gene TRBV13; maybe TRBD1 (6 bases). The V gene's germline CDR1 is PRHDT and CDR2 FYEKMQ (reference sequence). The CDR3 is 14 residues long. V was clipped by 1 base and J by 5 bases, with 12 bases between them. In DNA, the CDR3 is TGTGCCAGCAGCTTAGACAGGGTACAGCACGAGCAGTACTTC. Amino acids: CASSLDRVQHEQYF.

The rearrangement links TRBV2 to TRBJ2-7; tentative D call: TRBD1 (6 bases). The CDR3 is made up of 14 amino acids. V gave up 6 bases and J gave up 6 bases, with 18 bases separating them. CDR1 SNHLY and CDR2 FYNNEI come from the germline V gene. The CDR3, as DNA: TGTGCCAGCAGCCCGGACAGTAAGGTAGGCGAGCAGTACTTC. This sequence encodes CASSPDSKVGEQYF.

This chain joins TRBV28 and TRBJ1-4; tentatively, D is TRBD1 (5 bases). The germline V gene encodes CDR1 MDHEN and CDR2 SYDVKM. The CDR3 length is 15 residues. Trimming removed 2 bases at V and 3 bases at J, with 10 bases between. Written as DNA, the CDR3 is TGTGCCAGCAGTTTAGGGGGGAATTCTAATGAAAAACTGTTTTTT. It codes for CASSLGGNSNEKLFF.

The chain combines TRBV6-5 with TRBJ2-1; D perhaps matches TRBD2 (5 bases). Trimming took off 0 bases at V and 6 bases at J, with 12 bases between the two ends. CDR1 and CDR2 (germline): MNHEY, SVGAGI. The CDR3 loop spans 15 amino acids. The CDR3 is CASSYSASSGNEQFF. CDR3 DNA sequence: TGTGCCAGCAGTTACTCGGCTAGCAGTGGCAATGAGCAGTTCTTC.

The chain carries TRBV2 and TRBJ1-1; tentatively, D is TRBD1 (6 bases). This CDR3 is built from 12 residues. V lost 6 bases, J lost 4 bases, and 9 bases lay in between. Germline V gene lookup returns CDR1 SNHLY and CDR2 FYNNEI. For the CDR3, the DNA is TGTGCCAGCAGACAGGGCGGCACTGAAGCTTTCTTT. Residues: CASRQGGTEAFF.

The genes are TRBV7-2 and TRBJ1-1; TRBD1 matches 10 bases. There are 15 residues in the CDR3. The V gene's germline CDR1 is SGHTA and CDR2 FQGNSA. Losses at the gene ends were 4 bases for V and 1 base for J; bases not matched to a gene: 3. CDR3 sequence (DNA): TGTGCCAGCAGCTCGGGACAGGGGCGGAACACTGAAGCTTTCTTT. Translating it yields CASSSGQGRNTEAFF.

This sequence joins TRBV9 and TRBJ1-1, with a weak D call TRBD1 (5 bases). There are 13 residues in the CDR3. Germline loops: CDR1 SGDLS, CDR2 YYNGEE. Trimming took 7 bases from V and 1 from J, leaving 11 bases between them. The CDR3 sequence is CASGLTENTEAFF. CDR3 DNA sequence: TGTGCCAGCGGCTTGACAGAGAACACTGAAGCTTTCTTT.

This chain links TRBV18 with TRBJ2-1, with a weak D call TRBD1 (6 bases). Trimming shortened V by 4 bases and J by 5 bases, and 12 bases separated the two germline ends. The CDR3 runs 14 residues. Per the germline V gene, CDR1 is KGHSH and CDR2 is LQKENI. The CDR3 loop is CASSRRDTNNEQFF. The CDR3 DNA reads TGTGCCAGCTCACGCCGGGACACAAACAATGAGCAGTTCTTC.

The chain carries TRBV19 and TRBJ1-5; 8 bases are a match to TRBD1. V dropped 6 bases and J dropped 4; count of bases not matched to a gene: 8. Looked up from germline, CDR1 is LNHDA and CDR2 is SQIVND (reference sequence). The CDR3 spans 15 residues. The CDR3 DNA sequence: TGTGCCAGTAGCATCACAGGGGGTGGGAATCAGCCCCAGCATTTT. Amino acid sequence: CASSITGGGNQPQHF.

This chain uses TRBV27 with TRBJ1-1; D gene uncertain. Germline values: CDR1 MNHEY, CDR2 SMNVEV (reference sequence). The CDR3 totals 17 residues. Trimming took 4 bases from V and 1 from J, leaving 19 bases between them. CDR3 amino acids: CASSSIFPGRSNTEAFF. CDR3 coding DNA: TGTGCCAGCAGTTCTATTTTTCCGGGGAGATCGAACACTGAAGCTTTCTTT.

This clone was counted a few times. The V and J genes are TRBV7-3 and TRBJ1-1; 7 bases line up with TRBD1. From germline, CDR1 is SGHTA and CDR2 FQGTGA. Trimming at V came to 4 bases and at J to 4 bases, leaving 6 bases not matched to a gene. The CDR3 sequence is 14 residues long. Here the CDR3 DNA reads TGTGCCAGCAGCTCTTACCCAGGGGGCACTGAAGCTTTCTTT. This translates into CASSSYPGGTEAFF.

The V gene is TRBV11-3, the J gene TRBJ1-3; unclear D gene. CDR1 and CDR2 (germline): SGHNT, YENEEA. Trimming pared 1 base from V and 4 bases from J, leaving 5 bases between. This CDR3 comprises 13 residues. This CDR3 is CASSLAGGNTIYF. In DNA, the CDR3 is TGTGCCAGCAGCTTAGCGGGAGGAAACACCATATATTTT.

The V gene is TRBV7-2, the J gene TRBJ2-4; 9 bases are shared with TRBD1. Germline V CDR1 and CDR2: SGHTA, FQGNSA. Trimming removed 6 bases from V and 13 bases from J; junction bases left unmatched: 4. The CDR3 totals 11 residues. The CDR3 sequence is CASSPGQGQYF. The CDR3, as DNA: TGTGCCAGCAGTCCCGGACAGGGGCAGTACTTC.

This sequence joins TRBV3-1 (or the pseudogene TRBV3-2) and TRBJ1-3; TRBD1 might be the D (5 bases). The length of the CDR3 is 13 residues. V lost 7 bases to trimming and J lost 4 bases, with 11 bases between them. Germline V gene lookup returns CDR1 LGHDT and CDR2 YNNKEL (reference sequence). CDR3 sequence reads: CASTHGGGNTIYF. The CDR3 DNA is TGTGCCAGCACCCACGGGGGAGGAAACACCATATATTTT.

The genes are TRBV21-1 and TRBJ1-5. TRBV21-1 corresponds to a pseudogene. CDR3 length: 13 residues. The chain's CDR3 is CASRSRWSQPQHF. The CDR3 region has the DNA TGTGCCAGCAGGAGCCGCTGGAGTCAGCCCCAGCATTTT.